The clone carrying this TCR beta chain was counted only a few times. Then a second PCR, running about 6 to 11 cycles, was carried out with a sample-barcoded 5' primer and a J-beta primer mix. MiXCR, run by TCRdb on the 5' RACE reads, gives a single entry per CDR3 protein. The table includes around 870,000 distinct CDR3 sequences, roughly 26% detected once. The source of the sample is a study of blood T cells in healthy people across ages. In the study overall: Roughly one uniquely barcoded beta molecule per two T cells was captured.

V was cut by 2 bases and J by 4 bases, with 15 bases left in between. The CDR3 totals 15 residues. The V gene's germline CDR1 is SGHTA and CDR2 FQGNSA. The receptor's source is a woman of 80 years or more in good health. J is TRBJ2-7 and V is TRBV7-2; maybe TRBD1 (6 bases). Sequencing used blood. CDR3 residues: CASSLWDNLGYEQYF. The DNA for the CDR3 is TGTGCCAGCAGCTTATGGGACAACCTTGGATACGAGCAGTACTTC.